The rows below give T cell receptor beta chains drawn from one sample of a study of metastatic and nonmetastatic thyroid tumors. TCRdb reassembled clones from the PCR reads with MiXCR. The table records about 6,000 clones, about 32% of them present only once. Source material: adjacent normal tissue. These receptors all come from a female donor with papillary thyroid cancer or a benign thyroid nodule (not recorded which). Some clones in this sample may be carry-over from other donors' samples. CDR3s include the opening cysteine and the closing phenylalanine or tryptophan. D genes are given only for firm matches. Clone size, where shown, is once, few, many, or a class for clones that have expanded.

V: TRBV6-6
J: TRBJ1-1
size: few
D: TRBD1
CDR3: CASSYRGTGGREAFF
DNA: TGTGCCAGCAGTTACAGAGGGACAGGGGGCCGTGAAGCTTTCTTT

V: TRBV10-2
J: TRBJ2-3
size: few
D: .
CDR3: CASSESKEDTQYF
DNA: TGCGCCAGCAGTGAGTCAAAGGAGGATACGCAGTATTTT

V: TRBV27
J: TRBJ1-2
size: .
D: .
CDR3: CASSLSPAGAYGYTF
DNA: TGTGCCAGCAGCTTATCTCCAGCAGGGGCGTATGGCTACACCTTC

V: TRBV20-1
J: TRBJ2-7
size: .
D: TRBD2
CDR3: CSAKTSGSAYEQYF
DNA: TGCAGTGCTAAGACTAGCGGGTCGGCCTACGAGCAGTACTTC

V: TRBV2
J: TRBJ1-1
size: .
D: .
CDR3: CASSDLGTEAFF
DNA: TGTGCCAGCAGTGATTTGGGTACTGAAGCTTTCTTT

V: TRBV20-1
J: TRBJ2-2
size: .
D: TRBD2
CDR3: CSAPGQGLAGGPGTGELFF
DNA: TGCAGTGCCCCGGGACAGGGACTAGCGGGAGGGCCAGGCACCGGGGAGCTGTTTTTT

V: TRBV20-1
J: TRBJ2-7
size: .
D: .
CDR3: CSARDARQWGAYF
DNA: TGCAGTGCTAGAGATGCCCGACAGTGGGGCGCGTACTTC

V: TRBV20-1
J: TRBJ2-7
size: .
D: TRBD1
CDR3: CSARDTGATIYEQYF
DNA: TGCAGTGCTAGAGATACAGGGGCGACGATATACGAGCAGTACTTC

V: TRBV24-1
J: TRBJ2-1
size: .
D: TRBD2
CDR3: CATAASGGANEQFF
DNA: TGTGCCACCGCAGCTAGCGGGGGTGCAAATGAGCAGTTCTTC

V: TRBV19
J: TRBJ2-7
size: few
D: .
CDR3: CASSPGRHGEQYF
DNA: TGTGCCAGTAGCCCGGGACGCCACGGCGAGCAGTACTTC

V: TRBV6-1
J: TRBJ1-5
size: .
D: TRBD1
CDR3: CASRGQSYSNQPQHF
DNA: TGTGCCAGCAGGGGACAGTCGTATAGCAATCAGCCCCAGCATTTT

V: TRBV20-1
J: TRBJ2-2
size: .
D: .
CDR3: CSALRAGNTGELFF
DNA: TGCAGTGCACTCAGGGCAGGGAACACCGGGGAGCTGTTTTTT

V: TRBV2
J: TRBJ1-4
size: .
D: .
CDR3: CASSTTGEKLFF
DNA: TGTGCCAGCAGTACAACAGGGGAAAAACTGTTTTTT

V: TRBV6-5
J: TRBJ1-2
size: .
D: .
CDR3: CASSYKRYRGYTF
DNA: TGTGCCAGCAGTTATAAGAGGTACCGTGGCTACACCTTC

V: TRBV27
J: TRBJ2-3
size: .
D: .
CDR3: CASAVLGRGLYF
DNA: TGTGCCAGCGCCGTTTTGGGCAGGGGTTTGTATTTT

V: TRBV29-1
J: TRBJ1-1
size: medium-sized
D: TRBD1
CDR3: CSARGQGLTEAFF
DNA: TGCAGCGCCAGGGGGCAGGGCCTGACTGAAGCTTTCTTT

V: TRBV6-1
J: TRBJ2-7
size: .
D: TRBD1
CDR3: CASRGQGIIYEQYF
DNA: TGTGCCAGCAGAGGACAGGGGATTATTTACGAGCAGTACTTC

V: TRBV28
J: TRBJ1-5
size: few
D: .
CDR3: CASSSTNQPQHF
DNA: TGTGCCAGCAGTTCGACCAATCAGCCCCAGCATTTT

V: TRBV20-1
J: TRBJ1-2
size: .
D: TRBD1
CDR3: CSASPGTAYSNYGYTF
DNA: TGCAGTGCTAGCCCCGGGACAGCTTACTCTAACTATGGCTACACCTTC

V: TRBV6-4
J: TRBJ1-1
size: .
D: .
CDR3: CASSDSSMTEAFF
DNA: TGTGCCAGCAGTGACTCTAGTATGACTGAAGCTTTCTTT

V: TRBV28
J: TRBJ2-7
size: large
D: TRBD2
CDR3: CASSPTPGLAGAPSSYEQYF
DNA: TGTGCCAGCAGCCCTACCCCCGGACTAGCGGGGGCCCCGAGCTCCTACGAGCAGTACTTC

V: TRBV5-1
J: TRBJ1-2
size: few
D: .
CDR3: CASSLDGNRAYGYTF
DNA: TGCGCCAGCAGCTTGGACGGAAACAGGGCCTATGGCTACACCTTC

V: TRBV2
J: TRBJ2-1
size: few
D: .
CDR3: CASSSRRDDEQFF
DNA: TGTGCCAGCAGTTCGCGCAGGGACGATGAGCAGTTCTTC

V: TRBV4-1
J: TRBJ2-7
size: medium-sized
D: .
CDR3: CASSQEHRVYYEQYF
DNA: TGCGCCAGCAGCCAAGAGCACAGGGTTTACTACGAGCAGTACTTC

V: TRBV6-1
J: TRBJ1-1
size: .
D: .
CDR3: CAVREALGAFF
DNA: TGTGCCGTCCGGGAGGCCCTGGGGGCTTTCTTT

V: TRBV2
J: TRBJ2-7
size: few
D: .
CDR3: CASSSVTGIYEQYF
DNA: TGTGCCAGCAGCTCCGTGACGGGGATCTACGAGCAGTACTTC

V: TRBV7-6
J: TRBJ1-3
size: once
D: .
CDR3: CASSLEGRSGNTIYF
DNA: TGTGCCAGCAGCTTAGAAGGCCGCTCTGGAAACACCATATATTTT

V: TRBV27
J: TRBJ1-2
size: few
D: .
CDR3: CASSPSIGGALVYGYTF
DNA: TGTGCCAGCAGCCCCAGTATCGGGGGGGCCCTAGTCTATGGCTACACCTTC

V: TRBV2
J: TRBJ2-3
size: medium-sized
D: .
CDR3: CASSGSGGTDTQYF
DNA: TGTGCCAGCAGTGGTAGCGGAGGCACAGATACGCAGTATTTT

V: TRBV28
J: TRBJ1-2
size: few
D: .
CDR3: CASSFPGLRYGYTF
DNA: TGTGCCAGCAGTTTTCCAGGACTACGCTATGGCTACACCTTC

V: TRBV9
J: TRBJ2-7
size: .
D: .
CDR3: CASSGSVGGSYEQYF
DNA: TGTGCCAGCAGCGGTAGTGTGGGGGGCTCCTACGAGCAGTACTTC

V: TRBV6-5
J: TRBJ1-1
size: few
D: TRBD1
CDR3: CASSYGQVTEAFF
DNA: TGTGCCAGCAGTTACGGACAGGTCACTGAAGCTTTCTTT